A selection of T cell receptor beta chains follows, all from one sample in a study of identical twins. Each CDR3 protein is one row after TCRdb ran MiXCR on the 5' RACE reads. The table records 520,000 or so distinct CDR3 sequences, approximately 22% of them present only once. These data also featured in a second study, about T cells expressing NK-cell markers.

Sample: CD4+ T cells sorted from blood. The receptors originated from a woman younger than 35 in good health. Both conserved end residues are part of each CDR3. D genes are given only for firm matches. Size tells how often a clone was seen (once, few, many) or the class of an expanded clone, and some rows leave it out.

cdr3_length | clone_size | d_call | j_call | v_call | cdr3_nt | cdr3_aa
14 | NA | NA | TRBJ2-5 | TRBV7-2 | TGTGCCAGCAGCGATAACAGCTTCCAAGAGACCCAGTACTTC | CASSDNSFQETQYF
11 | NA | NA | TRBJ1-1 | TRBV7-3 | TGTGCCAGCAGCTTCAGACTTGAAGCTTTCTTT | CASSFRLEAFF
15 | few | NA | TRBJ2-1 | TRBV29-1 | TGCAGCGTTGAGGCCGGGAGAAGAGGGTACAATGAGCAGTTCTTC | CSVEAGRRGYNEQFF
14 | NA | TRBD1 | TRBJ2-7 | TRBV20-1 | TGCAGTACGCCGGGACAGGGACAGGGGTACGAGCAGTACTTC | CSTPGQGQGYEQYF
15 | NA | NA | TRBJ2-4 | TRBV10-1 | TGCGCCAGCAGTGAGGGGGTCGGGAAGGGGGACATTCAGTACTTC | CASSEGVGKGDIQYF
15 | NA | TRBD2 | TRBJ2-7 | TRBV20-1 | TGCAGTGCTACGTTTCCGGGACTAGCGGACTACGAGCAGTACTTC | CSATFPGLADYEQYF
14 | few | NA | TRBJ2-7 | TRBV6-1 | TGTGCCAGCAGTACAAGAGCCAAAAACTACGAGCAGTACTTC | CASSTRAKNYEQYF
15 | NA | NA | TRBJ2-2 | TRBV12-3/TRBV12-4 | TGTGCCAGCAGTTTTCCAGGGTGGTATCACGGGGAGCTGTTTTTT | CASSFPGWYHGELFF
14 | NA | NA | TRBJ1-5 | TRBV20-1 | TGCAGTGCCCCCGCGGGAACATCAAATCAGCCCCAGCATTTT | CSAPAGTSNQPQHF
17 | few | TRBD1 | TRBJ2-7 | TRBV6-5 | TGTGCCAGCAGTTACTCCGGGACAGGGGGCATCCCCTACGAGCAGTACTTC | CASSYSGTGGIPYEQYF
14 | NA | TRBD2 | TRBJ2-3 | TRBV9 | TGTGCCAGCAGCGAGCAGCGGGAGTACGATACGCAGTATTTT | CASSEQREYDTQYF
14 | NA | TRBD1 | TRBJ2-1 | TRBV20-1 | TGCAGTGCTAGTTACAGGGGGCTCTACAATGAGCAGTTCTTC | CSASYRGLYNEQFF
18 | NA | TRBD2 | TRBJ2-2 | TRBV20-1 | TGCAGTGCTAGATTTTACGCGGGGGCTAGCGGGAGATCCGGGGAGCTGTTTTTT | CSARFYAGASGRSGELFF